These 16 T cell receptor beta chains came from one sample sequenced in a study of identical twins (dated by TCRdb to the mid-2010s). The library was prepared using 5' RACE. Instrument on record: Illumina HiSeq 2000. TCRdb applied fastp at Q25 and MiXCR to the public reads, then kept only in-frame beta chains. Rows matching on CDR3 protein sequence are summarized as one entry with the most common DNA and genes. The sample table shows about 720,000 distinct CDR3 sequences, and under 9% are seen once. The ten largest make up more than 0.75% of the sample. The same data also contributed to another study, on yellow fever vaccine responses in identical twins.

Source material: PBMCs. The receptors derive from a young woman in good health.

This clonotype was seen a handful of times. The gene calls are TRBV6-4 and TRBJ2-1, with 10 bases fitting TRBD2. CDR1 is MRHNA, CDR2 SNTAGT, per germline. V gave up 6 bases and J gave up 7 bases; unmatched junction bases: 6. CDR3 size: 14 residues. CDR3 protein: CASSPSGSWNEQFF. In DNA, the CDR3 is TGTGCCAGCAGCCCTAGCGGGAGTTGGAATGAGCAGTTCTTC.

This clonotype has at least ten counts. V and J are TRBV5-1 and TRBJ1-1; D remains unclear. Germline V lookup: CDR1 SGHRS, CDR2 YFSETQ. Trimming pared 0 bases from V and 5 bases from J, leaving 11 bases between. This CDR3 contains 14 residues. The CDR3 protein is CASSLAGVGTEAFF. In DNA form, the CDR3 reads TGCGCCAGCAGCTTGGCCGGGGTTGGGACTGAAGCTTTCTTT.

This clonotype was found a few times. The chain uses TRBV2 and TRBJ2-3; perhaps D is TRBD1 or TRBD2 (6 bases each). The CDR3 extends over 16 amino acids. V was cut by 2 bases and J by 5 bases, with 17 bases left in between. From germline, CDR1 is SNHLY and CDR2 FYNNEI. For the CDR3, the DNA is TGTGCCAGCAGTGAATGGTCCCCTGGAGGGGGAGATACGCAGTATTTT. Translating gives CASSEWSPGGGDTQYF.

The chain couples TRBV5-1 to TRBJ2-3; D gene uncertain. CDR1 is SGHRS and CDR2 is YFSETQ in the germline V gene. The V end was cut by 0 bases, the J end by 4 bases, with 9 bases between. The CDR3 has 14 residues. CDR3 region: CASSLVGAADTQYF. The DNA for the CDR3 is TGCGCCAGCAGCTTGGTTGGCGCGGCAGATACGCAGTATTTT.

The J gene is TRBJ2-5, the V gene TRBV4-3; no definite D call. The ends were cut back, 5 bases at V and 5 bases at J, with 12 bases in the middle. The germline CDR1 and CDR2 sequences are LGHNA and YSLEER. The CDR3 extends over 13 amino acids. In nucleotides, the CDR3 is TGCGCCAGCAGCTTCGGAGAAGGGGAGACCCAGTACTTC. Translating it yields CASSFGEGETQYF.

In its sample, this clonotype was seen many times. The chain couples TRBV2 to TRBJ1-1, with D hard to call. Looked up from germline, CDR1 is SNHLY and CDR2 is FYNNEI. Trimming cost V 2 bases and J 2 bases, with 6 bases left between them. CDR3 size: 13 residues. The CDR3, as DNA: TGTGCCAGCAGTGAACTAGGTAACACTGAAGCTTTCTTT. Residues: CASSELGNTEAFF. Combining the CDR3 with reference TRBV2 and TRBJ1-1 gives the whole variable domain EPEVTQTPSHQVTQMGQEVILRCVPISNHLYFYWYRQILGQKVEFLVSFYNNEISEKSEIFDDQFSVERPDGSNFTLKIRSTKLEDSAMYFCASSELGNTEAFFGQGTRLTVV.

A few counts support this clonotype. The J gene is TRBJ2-1, the V gene TRBV30; tentative D call: TRBD2 (6 bases). CDR1 is GTSNPN and CDR2 is SVGIG in the germline V gene (reference sequence). Trimming took 0 bases from V and 4 from J, leaving 7 bases between them. The CDR3 is 13 amino acids. CDR3 residues: CAWSVGGYNEQFF. The CDR3 DNA is TGTGCCTGGAGTGTGGGGGGTTACAATGAGCAGTTCTTC.

This clonotype was recorded a few times. The chain combines TRBV2 with TRBJ2-2, with 9 bases matching TRBD1. J gave up 3 bases and V 6 bases, and 2 bases lay outside the gene matches. This CDR3 comprises 14 residues. CDR1 is SNHLY and CDR2 is FYNNEI in the germline V gene. Written as DNA, the CDR3 is TGTGCCAGCAGGCGGGACAGGGACACCGGGGAGCTGTTTTTT. It codes for CASRRDRDTGELFF.

This clonotype appeared many times. This chain connects TRBV15 to TRBJ2-5; D is possibly TRBD1 (6 bases). There are 16 residues in the CDR3. Germline assignment: CDR1 LNHNV and CDR2 YYDKDF (reference sequence). Trimming stripped 2 bases from V and 1 base from J, with 14 bases between. CDR3 sequence reads: CATSRPLTGSQETQYF. The CDR3 DNA reads TGTGCCACCAGCAGACCCCTGACAGGTAGCCAAGAGACCCAGTACTTC. Looking up the rest from reference TRBV15 and TRBJ2-5 gives the full variable domain: DAMVIQNPRYQVTQFGKPVTLSCSQTLNHNVMYWYQQKSSQAPKLLFHYYDKDFNNEADTPDNFQSRRPNTSFCFLDIRSPGLGDTAMYLCATSRPLTGSQETQYFGPGTRLLVL.

This clonotype came up many times. V gene TRBV6-2 or TRBV6-3 combines with J gene TRBJ2-1, with TRBD2 matching 8 bases. Trimming removed 7 bases from V and 4 bases from J; junction bases left unmatched: 3. The CDR3 covers 13 residues. The germline gives CDR1 MNHEY, CDR2 SVGEGT. The CDR3 here is CASTTSGYNEQFF. The CDR3 nucleotides read TGTGCCAGCACAACTAGCGGTTACAATGAGCAGTTCTTC.

The chain links TRBV6-1 to TRBJ2-7, with 9 bases matching TRBD1. There are 17 residues in the CDR3. Per the germline V gene, CDR1 is MNHNS and CDR2 is SASEGT. V lost 1 base to trimming and J lost 1 base; unmatched junction nucleotides: 8. The CDR3 nucleotides are TGTGCCAGCAGTGAAGGTATTGGGGACAGGGCGTCCTACGAGCAGTACTTC. This codes for CASSEGIGDRASYEQYF.

This clonotype has only a few counts. The chain recombines TRBV11-3 with TRBJ2-2, with 8 positions matching TRBD1. The V and J ends lost 3 bases and 7 bases, in that order; junction bases with no gene match: 4. The length of the CDR3 is 14 residues. CDR1 and CDR2 from the germline V gene are SGHNT and YENEEA. The CDR3 bases are TGTGCCAGCAGCTTCCAGGGGGCTAACGGGGAGCTGTTTTTT. Translation: CASSFQGANGELFF.

This clonotype was detected a few times. The CDR3 bases are TGTGCCAGCAGTTTACAAACGAACGGGGAGCTGTTTTTT. Amino acid sequence: CASSLQTNGELFF. This chain links TRBV27 with TRBJ2-2; D unresolved. V lost 2 bases and J 7 bases, leaving 8 bases between the germline ends. The V gene's germline CDR1 is MNHEY and CDR2 SMNVEV (reference sequence). This CDR3 region has 13 residues.

There are many counts of this clonotype. The chain is built from TRBV5-1 and TRBJ2-3; 10 bases agree with TRBD2. The junction had 3 bases not matched to a gene; V was cut back by 0 bases and J by 2 bases. The CDR3 sequence is 16 residues long. Germline V gene lookup returns CDR1 SGHRS and CDR2 YFSETQ. The CDR3 nucleotides read TGCGCCAGCAGCTTGGCTAGCGGGGGTCTCACAGATACGCAGTATTTT. The encoded protein is CASSLASGGLTDTQYF.

The chain carries TRBV6-1 and TRBJ2-1; D possibly corresponds to TRBD1 (5 bases). Germline CDR1 reads MNHNS; CDR2 reads SASEGT. The V and J ends lost 6 bases and 0 bases respectively, with 9 bases between them. The CDR3 length is 14 residues. CDR3: CASRTGSSYNEQFF. The CDR3 coding sequence is TGTGCCAGCAGAACAGGAAGCTCCTACAATGAGCAGTTCTTC.

This clonotype was detected only a few times. The chain combines TRBV20-1 with TRBJ2-1, with TRBD2 identical over 11 bases. CDR1 and CDR2 (germline): DFQATT, SNEGSKA (reference sequence). This CDR3 spans 16 amino acids. V shed 5 bases and J 4 bases; nucleotides not matched to a gene: 10. The CDR3 DNA sequence: TGCAGTGCTTCTCATCCGGGACTAGCGGAATACAATGAGCAGTTCTTC. It is translated as CSASHPGLAEYNEQFF.